The 7 T cell receptor beta chains below were found in one sample sequenced in a study of OX40 agonist ivuxolimab in advanced cancers. Data came from immunoSEQ multiplex PCR; TCRdb stores just in-frame clones and leaves some out. The table records fewer than 90,000 clones, 85% to 90% of them present only once. The sample here was CD4+ or CD8+ T cells sorted from blood, taken in a trial of the OX40 agonist ivuxolimab. The receptors originated from an adult with an advanced solid tumor such as melanoma, head and neck, liver or kidney cancer.

The gene calls are TRBV7-9 and TRBJ1-2; 9 bases match TRBD1. The junction had 12 bases not matched to a gene; V was cut back by 5 bases and J by 5 bases. The germline gives CDR1 SEHNR, CDR2 FQNEAQ (reference sequence). The CDR3 runs to 16 residues. This CDR3 is CASSPGTGNMIYGYTF. CDR3 coding DNA: TGTGCCAGCAGCCCAGGGACAGGGAATATGATATATGGCTACACCTTC.

J is TRBJ2-2 and V is TRBV28, with D perhaps matching TRBD1 (6 bases). V shed 7 bases and J shed 6 bases, with 12 bases lying between them. The CDR3 is 13 amino acids. Germline V gene lookup returns CDR1 MDHEN and CDR2 SYDVKM. CDR3 DNA sequence: TGTGCCAGCACCAGGGGAGAACCCGGGGAGCTGTTTTTT. As protein: CASTRGEPGELFF.

This rearrangement joins TRBV9 to TRBJ1-6; unclear D gene. Germline CDR1 reads SGDLS; CDR2 reads YYNGEE. Between the trimmed V and J ends, which lost 4 bases and 8 bases, there was a span of 13 bases. CDR3 length: 14 amino acids. The CDR3 region is CASSLRVGDSPLHF. The DNA of the CDR3 is TGTGCCAGCAGCCTTCGGGTGGGAGATTCACCCCTCCACTTT.

The rearrangement uses TRBV2 and TRBJ1-6, with D possibly being TRBD1 (5 bases). Germline-derived CDR1 and CDR2 are SNHLY and FYNNEI. Between the trimmed V and J ends, which lost 4 bases and 11 bases, there was a span of 21 bases. The CDR3 loop spans 16 amino acids. For the CDR3, the DNA is TGTGCCAGCAGTGCTTCCTGGCCGGACATGGGTGCACCCCTCCACTTT. Amino acid sequence: CASSASWPDMGAPLHF. The full variable domain, with the rest looked up from reference TRBV2 and TRBJ1-6, is EPEVTQTPSHQVTQMGQEVILRCVPISNHLYFYWYRQILGQKVEFLVSFYNNEISEKSEIFDDQFSVERPDGSNFTLKIRSTKLEDSAMYFCASSASWPDMGAPLHFGNGTRLTVT.

The chain combines TRBV10-2 with TRBJ1-1, with unresolved D. Trimming cost V 3 bases and J 4 bases, with 6 bases left between them. Germline CDR1 reads WSHSY; CDR2 reads SAAADI. The CDR3 is 12 amino acids. CDR3 nucleotide sequence: TGCGCCAGCAGTGAAAAACGCACTGAAGCTTTCTTT. The encoded protein is CASSEKRTEAFF.

The genes are TRBV9 and TRBJ1-5; D remains unclear. Looked up from germline, CDR1 is SGDLS and CDR2 is YYNGEE. V lost 2 bases and J 0 bases, leaving 12 bases between the germline ends. The CDR3 sequence is 16 residues long. The CDR3 loop reads CASSVGADYSNQPQHF. CDR3 coding DNA: TGTGCCAGCAGCGTGGGAGCAGATTATAGCAATCAGCCCCAGCATTTT.

V gene TRBV19 combines with J gene TRBJ2-3; D is unclear. Deletions cut 1 base from V and 2 bases from J, with 10 bases between. The germline V gene encodes CDR1 LNHDA and CDR2 SQIVND (reference sequence). This CDR3 comprises 15 residues. The CDR3 is CASSIGGSPTDTQYF. In DNA form, the CDR3 reads TGTGCCAGTAGTATAGGTGGCTCCCCCACAGATACGCAGTATTTT.